This section outlines one T cell receptor beta chain sequence together with its context. This record comes from a study of blood T cell repertoires in COVID-19. This table comes from immunoSEQ multiplex PCR, and its TCRdb copy is limited to in-frame clones, with some not included. The sample carries around 400,000 clones, roughly 90% recorded once. Germline values: CDR1 SNHLY, CDR2 FYNNEI. Trimming left V 6 bases short and J 4 bases short, with 10 bases between. The length of the CDR3 is 13 residues. No more than 2 weeks before study entry, exposed participants had met a case of COVID-19. V usage is TRBV2 and J usage is TRBJ1-5; D may be TRBD1 (5 bases). The sample comprised PBMCs or T cells enriched from blood (not recorded which). The receptor comes from a woman aged 18-29 years who had been exposed to COVID-19. CDR3 loop: CASSLQGNQPQHF. CDR3 bases: TGTGCCAGCAGCCTGCAGGGTAATCAGCCCCAGCATTTT. The complete variable domain, with remaining parts taken from reference TRBV2 and TRBJ1-5, reads EPEVTQTPSHQVTQMGQEVILRCVPISNHLYFYWYRQILGQKVEFLVSFYNNEISEKSEIFDDQFSVERPDGSNFTLKIRSTKLEDSAMYFCASSLQGNQPQHFGDGTRLSIL.